This T cell receptor beta chain is drawn from a study of metastatic and nonmetastatic thyroid tumors (dated by TCRdb to 2018 to 2020). General notes on the study: The researchers compared repertoires between peripheral blood samples and tumor or nodule tissue samples from patients with malignant or benign thyroid disease. Study-wide conclusions, independent of this receptor: In both blood and tumor samples, malignant tumors were reported to have significantly higher TCR beta diversity than benign nodules.

The library was obtained by PCR. The sequencer was an Illumina HiSeq 4000. High-throughput sequencing was used to profile the CDR3 region of the TCR beta-chain in every patient. The paper's processing steps were these. CDR3 differences across clinicopathological groups were used to build a classifier for discriminating distant-metastatic papillary thyroid cancer patients. The Shannon index was used to assess repertoire diversity, and the Morisita-Horn index was used to assess tumor-blood repertoire similarity. The raw public data were reprocessed by TCRdb itself: fastp quality trimming at Q25, MiXCR clonotype calling, in-frame beta chains only. TCRdb's processing, not the authors', yielded these V and J calls. In this sample the table shows around 37,000 clones, less than 25% of which occur a single time. The ten largest account for roughly 15% of the sample. Only a few counts were recorded for this clone. It has no known antigen specificity. Base-call qualities are not available, and no considerably larger clone is one nucleotide away.

No patient had received any treatment before thyroid surgery. Using T-cell receptor beta sequencing, the researchers looked back retrospectively at clinical samples from patients, gathered between the early 2010s and the late 2010s. Material: tumor tissue. The TCR was taken from a female donor with papillary thyroid cancer or a benign thyroid nodule (not recorded which). Some clones in this sample may be carry-over from other donors' samples.

The sequenced DNA: TGTGCCAGCAGCAAAACCGGGACTAAAGAGACCCAGTACTTC. Protein translation: CASSKTGTKETQYF. This chain joins TRBV12-3 or TRBV12-4 to TRBJ2-5; 7 nucleotides in the junction match TRBD2. From cysteine to phenylalanine, the CDR3 is 14 amino acids long. CDR3 DNA is the only sequence kept; it has 42 bases, read in frame from the first base. From V the trimming removes 6 bases and from J it removes 3 bases, while the gene matches leave 7 bases of the junction unaccounted for.